The T cell receptor beta chain described here comes from a study of T cell repertoires in cytomegalovirus infection. Study-level background: A matching HLA type, together with CMV infection, was signaled by public TCR beta signatures. Whole-study results and caveats: Predominance within the ex vivo response was attributable to HLA-C-restricted CMV-specific TCR beta clonotypes.

TCRdb re-analysed the reads in MiXCR, keeping a single row per CDR3 protein. Counted here are some 500,000 distinct CDR3 sequences, 30% to 35% occurring once; the ten biggest clones make up 15% to 20%. Worth noting for this clonotype: Its specificity is not known.

The receptor was derived from a human donor in good health (CMV status not recorded). Some clones in this sample may be carry-over from other donors' samples. The sequencing here drew on cultured PBMCs, taken from culture after CMV antigen stimulation.

CDR3 nucleotide sequence: TGTGCCACCAGCAGAGCCCCGACCCAAGGCGGAGCCAAAAACATTCAGTACTTC. Its protein product is CATSRAPTQGGAKNIQYF. The V call is TRBV15, the J call TRBJ2-4, with D uncertain. Germline V CDR1 and CDR2: LNHNV, YYDKDF (reference sequence). The CDR3 spans 18 residues. The V end was cut by 1 base, the J end by 0 bases, with 16 bases between. Based on the CDR3 plus reference TRBV15 and TRBJ2-4, the full variable domain is DAMVIQNPRYQVTQFGKPVTLSCSQTLNHNVMYWYQQKSSQAPKLLFHYYDKDFNNEADTPDNFQSRRPNTSFCFLDIRSPGLGDTAMYLCATSRAPTQGGAKNIQYFGAGTRLSVL.